This paragraph reports one T cell receptor (beta chain). Patients from Seattle were sampled longitudinally, starting during active infection. Germline CDR1 SGHRS, CDR2 YFSETQ. The CDR3 loop spans 14 amino acids. V dropped 4 bases and J dropped 8 bases, with 13 bases sitting between them. The data derive from a study of blood T cell repertoires in COVID-19. Turning to the study itself: T cells, B-cell-depleted T cells, or PBMCs provided the cDNA or gDNA that served as material.

In the authors' workflow: Amplified reference gene primers provided the basis for estimating nucleated cell counts. Clones were sequenced by immunoSEQ multiplex PCR, and TCRdb holds only the in-frame ones, with some missing. The V and J calls and clone size were taken over from that table, and D and trimming were inferred from the DNA. Here the sample spans 450,000 or so clones, about nine tenths being singletons. This TCR came from a woman aged 40 to 50 with COVID-19, enrolled during active disease. The sample comprised peripheral blood. The chain employs TRBV5-1 and TRBJ1-6; a weak D match, TRBD1 (5 bases). The CDR3 sequence: CASSLSDSYSPLHF. Here the CDR3 DNA reads TGCGCCAGCAGCCTGTCCGACAGTTATTCACCCCTCCACTTT.